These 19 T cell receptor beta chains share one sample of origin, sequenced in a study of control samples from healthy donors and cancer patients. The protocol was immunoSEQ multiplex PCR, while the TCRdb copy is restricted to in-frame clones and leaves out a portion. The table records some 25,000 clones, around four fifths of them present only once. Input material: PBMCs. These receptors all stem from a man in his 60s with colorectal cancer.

The CDR3 DNA is TGCGCCAGCAGCACAGGGTCGGTCACCGGGGAGCTGTTTTTT. Encoded protein: CASSTGSVTGELFF. This chain links TRBV10-1 with TRBJ2-2, with D possibly being TRBD1 (6 bases). The germline V gene has CDR1 WNHNN and CDR2 SYGVQD (reference sequence). The CDR3 has 14 residues. V dropped 6 bases and J dropped 4 bases, with 12 bases sitting between them.

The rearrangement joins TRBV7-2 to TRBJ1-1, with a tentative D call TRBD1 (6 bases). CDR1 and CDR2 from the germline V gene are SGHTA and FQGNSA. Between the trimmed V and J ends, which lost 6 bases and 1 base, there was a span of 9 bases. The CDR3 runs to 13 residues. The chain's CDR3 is CASSVTGNTEAFF. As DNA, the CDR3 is TGTGCCAGCAGTGTGACAGGGAACACTGAAGCTTTCTTT.

The CDR3 DNA follows: TGTGCCATCAGTGGATATAGCGGGGGGGCCCGGGACAATGAGCAGTTCTTC. It encodes CAISGYSGGARDNEQFF. This chain uses TRBV10-3 with TRBJ2-1, with TRBD2 identical over 11 bases. Losses at the gene ends were 4 bases for V and 5 bases for J; bases not matched to a gene: 10. The CDR3 sequence is 17 residues long. In germline, CDR1 is ENHRY, CDR2 SYGVKD.

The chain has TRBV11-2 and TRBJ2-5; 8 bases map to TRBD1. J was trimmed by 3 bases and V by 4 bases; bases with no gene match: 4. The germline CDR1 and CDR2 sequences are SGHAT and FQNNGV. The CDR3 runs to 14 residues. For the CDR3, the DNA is TGTGCCAGCAGCTGGACAGGGCGGGAAGAGACCCAGTACTTC. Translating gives CASSWTGREETQYF.

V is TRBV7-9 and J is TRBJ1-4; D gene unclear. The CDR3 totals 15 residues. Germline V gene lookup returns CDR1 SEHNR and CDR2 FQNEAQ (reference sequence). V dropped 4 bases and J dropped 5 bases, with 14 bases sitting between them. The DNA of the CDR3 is TGTGCCAGCAGCTCCCTGGGGAGGGTGAATGAAAAACTGTTTTTT. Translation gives CASSSLGRVNEKLFF. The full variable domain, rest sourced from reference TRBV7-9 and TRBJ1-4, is DTGVSQNPRHKITKRGQNVTFRCDPISEHNRLYWYRQTLGQGPEFLTYFQNEAQLEKSRLLSDRFSAERPKGSFSTLEIQRTEQGDSAMYLCASSSLGRVNEKLFFGSGTQLSVL.

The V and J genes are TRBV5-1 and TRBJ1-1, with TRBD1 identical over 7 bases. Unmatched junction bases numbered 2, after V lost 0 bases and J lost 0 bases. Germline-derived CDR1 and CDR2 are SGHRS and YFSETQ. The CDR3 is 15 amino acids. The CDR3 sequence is CASSLGGTVNTEAFF. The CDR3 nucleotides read TGCGCCAGCAGCTTGGGAGGGACAGTGAACACTGAAGCTTTCTTT.

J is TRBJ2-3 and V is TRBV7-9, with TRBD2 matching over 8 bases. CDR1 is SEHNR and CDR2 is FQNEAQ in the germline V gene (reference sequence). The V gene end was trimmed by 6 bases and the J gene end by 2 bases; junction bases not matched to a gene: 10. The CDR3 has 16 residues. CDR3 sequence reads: CASSSPISGATDTQYF. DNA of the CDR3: TGTGCCAGCAGTTCCCCCATTAGCGGGGCCACAGATACGCAGTATTTT.

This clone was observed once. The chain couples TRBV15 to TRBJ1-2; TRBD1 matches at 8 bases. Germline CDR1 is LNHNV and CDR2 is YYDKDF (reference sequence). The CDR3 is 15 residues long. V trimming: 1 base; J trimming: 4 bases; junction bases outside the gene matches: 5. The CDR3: CATSRAGQGGYGYTF. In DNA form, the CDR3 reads TGTGCCACCAGCAGAGCTGGACAGGGAGGCTATGGCTACACCTTC.

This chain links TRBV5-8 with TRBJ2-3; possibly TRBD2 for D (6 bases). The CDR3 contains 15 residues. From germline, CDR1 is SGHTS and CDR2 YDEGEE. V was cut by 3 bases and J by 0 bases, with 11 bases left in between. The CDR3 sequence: CASSSGTWSTDTQYF. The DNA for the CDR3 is TGTGCCAGCAGCTCCGGGACTTGGAGCACAGATACGCAGTATTTT. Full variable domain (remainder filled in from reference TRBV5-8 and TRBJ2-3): EAGVTQSPTHLIKTRGQQATLRCSPISGHTSVYWYQQALGLGLQFLLWYDEGEERNRGNFPPRFSGRQFPNYSSELNVNALELEDSALYLCASSSGTWSTDTQYFGPGTRLTVL.

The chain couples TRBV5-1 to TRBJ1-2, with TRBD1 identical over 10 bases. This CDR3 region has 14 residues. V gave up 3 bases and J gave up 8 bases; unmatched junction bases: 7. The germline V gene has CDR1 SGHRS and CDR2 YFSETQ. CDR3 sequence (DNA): TGCGCCAGCAGCTCGGACAGGGGGAGGGAGGGCTACACCTTC. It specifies CASSSDRGREGYTF.

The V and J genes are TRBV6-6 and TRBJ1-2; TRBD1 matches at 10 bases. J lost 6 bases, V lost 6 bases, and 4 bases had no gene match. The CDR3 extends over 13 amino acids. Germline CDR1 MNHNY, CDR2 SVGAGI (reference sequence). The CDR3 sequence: CASSRGTGDGYTF. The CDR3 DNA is TGTGCCAGCAGCCGCGGGACAGGGGATGGCTACACCTTC.

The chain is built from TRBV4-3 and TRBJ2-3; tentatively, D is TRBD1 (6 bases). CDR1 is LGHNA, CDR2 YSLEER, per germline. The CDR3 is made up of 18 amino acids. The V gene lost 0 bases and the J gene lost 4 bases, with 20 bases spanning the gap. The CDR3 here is CASSQDRDGTPGADTQYF. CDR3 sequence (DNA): TGCGCCAGCAGCCAAGATCGAGACGGGACACCAGGGGCAGATACGCAGTATTTT.

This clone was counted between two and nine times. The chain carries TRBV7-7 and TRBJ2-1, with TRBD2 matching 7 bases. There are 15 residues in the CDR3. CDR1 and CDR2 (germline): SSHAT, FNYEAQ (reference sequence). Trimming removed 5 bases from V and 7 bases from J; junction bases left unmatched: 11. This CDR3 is CASSLTSEVYNEQFF. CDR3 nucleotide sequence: TGTGCCAGCAGCCTAACTAGCGAAGTGTATAATGAGCAGTTCTTC.

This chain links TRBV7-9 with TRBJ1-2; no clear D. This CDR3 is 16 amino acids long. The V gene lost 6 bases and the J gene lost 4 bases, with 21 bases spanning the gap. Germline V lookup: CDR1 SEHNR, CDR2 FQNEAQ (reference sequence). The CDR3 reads CASRPTDGSDGYGYTF. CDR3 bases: TGTGCCAGCAGACCCACTGACGGCTCCGATGGCTATGGCTACACCTTC.

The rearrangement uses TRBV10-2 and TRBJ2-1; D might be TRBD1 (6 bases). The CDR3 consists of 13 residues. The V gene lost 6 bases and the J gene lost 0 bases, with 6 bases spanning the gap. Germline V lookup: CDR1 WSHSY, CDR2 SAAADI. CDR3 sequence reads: CASRGGSYNEQFF. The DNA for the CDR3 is TGCGCCAGCAGAGGGGGCTCCTACAATGAGCAGTTCTTC.

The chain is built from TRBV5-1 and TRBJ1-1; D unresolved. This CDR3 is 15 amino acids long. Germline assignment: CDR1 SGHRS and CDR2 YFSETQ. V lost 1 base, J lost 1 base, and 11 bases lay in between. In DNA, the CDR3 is TGCGCCAGCAGCTTGAGGGCGGGCGGGAACACTGAAGCTTTCTTT. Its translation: CASSLRAGGNTEAFF.

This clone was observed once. This CDR3 reads CASRPSGANVLTF. The CDR3 region has the DNA TGTGCCAGCCGTCCGTCTGGGGCCAACGTCCTGACTTTC. The gene calls are TRBV5-4 and TRBJ2-6, with no clear D. Germline-derived CDR1 and CDR2 are SGHNT and YYREEE (reference sequence). The CDR3 extends over 13 amino acids. V lost 7 bases and J lost 1, with 6 bases in between.

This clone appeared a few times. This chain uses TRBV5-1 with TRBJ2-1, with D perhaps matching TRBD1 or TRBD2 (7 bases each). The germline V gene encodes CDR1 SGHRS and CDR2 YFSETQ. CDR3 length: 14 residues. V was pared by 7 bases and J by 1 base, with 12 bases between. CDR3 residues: CASSGGGSYNEQFF. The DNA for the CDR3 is TGCGCCAGCTCAGGGGGAGGGTCCTACAATGAGCAGTTCTTC.

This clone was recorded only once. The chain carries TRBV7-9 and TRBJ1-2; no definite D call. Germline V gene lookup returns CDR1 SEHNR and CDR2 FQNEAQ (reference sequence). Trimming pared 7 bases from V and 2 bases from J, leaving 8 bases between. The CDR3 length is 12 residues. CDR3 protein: CASKSANYGYTF. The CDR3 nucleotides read TGTGCCAGCAAAAGCGCAAACTATGGCTACACCTTC.